This TCR beta chain was sequenced in a study of blood T cell repertoires in COVID-19. TCRdb keeps only in-frame clones here, not all; method: immunoSEQ multiplex PCR. The sample carries roughly 200,000 clones, roughly 78% recorded once. This CDR3 has 16 amino acids. V lost 6 bases and J lost 4; bases outside the gene matches: 12. Per germline, CDR1 LNHDA and CDR2 SQIVND (reference sequence). This clone was found a few times. The sample was peripheral blood. The chain carries TRBV19 and TRBJ2-7, with 10 positions matching TRBD2. The sequence was obtained from a woman aged 80 or older with active or convalescent COVID-19. CDR3 DNA: TGTGCCAGTAGCCCTTACCAAAAGCGGGGGGGTTACGAGCAGTACTTC. This sequence encodes CASSPYQKRGGYEQYF.